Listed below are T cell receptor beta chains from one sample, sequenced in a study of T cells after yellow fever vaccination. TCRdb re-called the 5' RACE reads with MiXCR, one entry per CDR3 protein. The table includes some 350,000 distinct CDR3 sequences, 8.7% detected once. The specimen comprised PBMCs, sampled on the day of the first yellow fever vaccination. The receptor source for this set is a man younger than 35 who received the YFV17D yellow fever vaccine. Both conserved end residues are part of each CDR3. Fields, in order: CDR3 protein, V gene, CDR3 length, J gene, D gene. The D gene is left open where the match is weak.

CASSITGAGNEQFF	TRBV7-9	14	TRBJ2-1	-
CASSLESASVDTQYF	TRBV5-1	15	TRBJ2-3	-
CASSFDYRGTGELFF	TRBV12-3/TRBV12-4	15	TRBJ2-2	TRBD1
CASSAGRGNTIYF	TRBV9	13	TRBJ1-3	-
CASSQEASGVSEQYF	TRBV4-3	15	TRBJ2-7	TRBD2
CASSVDRGGSGANVLTF	TRBV5-1	17	TRBJ2-6	TRBD1
CASSAYRGIPKNIQYF	TRBV7-9	16	TRBJ2-4	TRBD1
CASSSVYRGGETQYF	TRBV6-2/TRBV6-3	15	TRBJ2-5	-
CASSLLGATYNEQFF	TRBV14	15	TRBJ2-1	-
CASSQGGRDNGYTF	TRBV3-1	14	TRBJ1-2	-
CASSLVADNYGYTF	TRBV7-9	14	TRBJ1-2	-
CASSKIVSTRFTDTQYF	TRBV21-1	17	TRBJ2-3	-
CASSLGGVVETQYF	TRBV5-1	14	TRBJ2-5	-
CASSLLRQSTDTQYF	TRBV7-2	15	TRBJ2-3	-
CASSPRAGRETQYF	TRBV11-2	14	TRBJ2-5	TRBD2
CASKTNTEAFF	TRBV6-5	11	TRBJ1-1	-
CASGLGGVNEQFF	TRBV12-3/TRBV12-4	13	TRBJ2-1	-
CASGAGTTDTDTQYF	TRBV2	15	TRBJ2-3	TRBD2
CASSLRPGLAGGPHETQYF	TRBV14	19	TRBJ2-5	TRBD2
CASRDKDTGELFF	TRBV5-1	13	TRBJ2-2	-
CASGTTGRVTNEQFF	TRBV12-5	15	TRBJ2-1	-
CASRGEHSPLHF	TRBV12-3/TRBV12-4	12	TRBJ1-6	-
CATLRSTEAFF	TRBV6-2/TRBV6-3	11	TRBJ1-1	-
CASSLGGQVYGYTF	TRBV28	14	TRBJ1-2	-
CASSQGSLGLAGIDTQYF	TRBV4-1	18	TRBJ2-3	TRBD2
CATSEPSSYNEQFF	TRBV24-1	14	TRBJ2-1	-
CASSVSGVGAYNEQFF	TRBV6-4	16	TRBJ2-1	TRBD2
CAMGTSGGSNEQFF	TRBV2	14	TRBJ2-1	TRBD2
CASSQDTPGAGYEQYF	TRBV4-3	16	TRBJ2-7	-
CASRRGGFETQYF	TRBV6-2/TRBV6-3	13	TRBJ2-5	TRBD2
CATSDPTGGQPQETQYF	TRBV24-1	17	TRBJ2-5	TRBD1
CASSGTLPGEQYF	TRBV10-1	13	TRBJ2-7	-
CASSTMSGTRDNEQFF	TRBV7-9	16	TRBJ2-1	TRBD2
CASSYTGRRQETQYF	TRBV6-5	15	TRBJ2-5	-
CASSRLPNTEAFF	TRBV4-3	13	TRBJ1-1	-
CASKGSVAGANTGELFF	TRBV28	17	TRBJ2-2	TRBD2
CSVGGAIPDTQYF	TRBV29-1	13	TRBJ2-3	-
CASSQEYEETQYF	TRBV4-3	13	TRBJ2-5	-
CSVVVNTEAFF	TRBV29-1	11	TRBJ1-1	-